This T cell receptor beta chain was profiled in a study of blood T cell repertoires in COVID-19. Study-wide context: PBMCs, B-cell-depleted T cells, or T cells were the source of the cDNA or gDNA that made up the material.

TCRdb's copy holds only in-frame clones and misses some; the assay was immunoSEQ multiplex PCR. This table has some 83,000 clones, 70% to 90% appearing once. The V and J ends lost 4 bases and 3 bases respectively, with 10 bases between them. CDR3 length: 12 amino acids. CDR1 is SQVTM and CDR2 is ANQGSEA in the germline V gene. Sequences were obtained from peripheral blood. This receptor was taken from a man aged 55 to 69 with acute or convalescent COVID-19. The chain recombines TRBV29-1 with TRBJ2-7; TRBD1 might be the D (5 bases). The DNA of the CDR3 is TGCAGCGTTGCCCCGCAGGGCTACGAGCAGTACTTC. It translates to CSVAPQGYEQYF.